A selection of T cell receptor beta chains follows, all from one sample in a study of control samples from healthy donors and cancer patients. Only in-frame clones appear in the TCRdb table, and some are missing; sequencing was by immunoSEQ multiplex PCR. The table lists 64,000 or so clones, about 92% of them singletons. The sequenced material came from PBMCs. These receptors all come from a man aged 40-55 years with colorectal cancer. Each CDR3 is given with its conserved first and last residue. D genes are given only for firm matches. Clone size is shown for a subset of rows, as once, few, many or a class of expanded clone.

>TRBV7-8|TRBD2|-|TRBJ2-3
TGTGCCAGCAGCTTTCAAAGTGGTATCCGGCGGGGGGATACGCAGTATTTT
CASSFQSGIRRGDTQYF
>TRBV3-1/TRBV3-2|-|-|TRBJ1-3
TGTGCCAGCAGCCTGACAGATTACTCTGGAAACACCATATATTTT
CASSLTDYSGNTIYF
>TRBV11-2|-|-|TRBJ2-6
TGTGCCAGCAGCTTACCTCGGGGCCCAAACTCTGGGGCCAACGTCCTGACTTTC
CASSLPRGPNSGANVLTF
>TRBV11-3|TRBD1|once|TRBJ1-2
TGTGCCAGCAGGCGACAGGGAGGCTACACCTTC
CASRRQGGYTF
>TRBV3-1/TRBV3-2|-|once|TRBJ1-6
TGTGCCAGCAGCCAAGATGGTCGGTCACCCCTCCACTTT
CASSQDGRSPLHF
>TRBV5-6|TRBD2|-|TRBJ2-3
TGTGCCAGCAGCCGGTGGGCGGGGGGGCCAGGCACAGATACGCAGTATTTT
CASSRWAGGPGTDTQYF
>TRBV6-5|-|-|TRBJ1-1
TGTGCCAGCAGAAGGCAGAACACTGAAGCTTTCTTT
CASRRQNTEAFF
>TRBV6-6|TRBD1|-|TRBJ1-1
TGTGCCAGCCTATCCCAGACAGGGGTTACTGAAGCTTTCTTT
CASLSQTGVTEAFF
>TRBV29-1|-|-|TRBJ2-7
TGCAGCGTTATGGGCAGGGGCTACGAGCAGTACTTC
CSVMGRGYEQYF
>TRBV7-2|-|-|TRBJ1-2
TGTGCCAGCAGCTACCCGGACACTTATGGCTACACCTTC
CASSYPDTYGYTF
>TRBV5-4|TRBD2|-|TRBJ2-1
TGTGCCAGCAGCTTAACTAGCGGGGGCTACAATGAGCAGTTCTTC
CASSLTSGGYNEQFF
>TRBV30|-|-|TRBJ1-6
TGTGCCTGGAGGACAGGAAGCTCCTATAATTCACCCCTCCACTTT
CAWRTGSSYNSPLHF
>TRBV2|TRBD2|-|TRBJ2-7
TGTGCCAGCACCGAGACTAGCGGGCGCACCTTCCTCGAGCAGTACTTC
CASTETSGRTFLEQYF
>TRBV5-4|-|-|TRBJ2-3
TGTGCCAGCAGCCTCCGGCGCCAAGATACGCAGTATTTT
CASSLRRQDTQYF
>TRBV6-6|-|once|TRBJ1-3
TGTGCCAGCACCGCCGACGGCAACTCTGGAAACACCATATATTTT
CASTADGNSGNTIYF
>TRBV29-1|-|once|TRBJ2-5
TGCAGCGTCTACGGTTTACCACGGTACCAAGAGACCCAGTACTTC
CSVYGLPRYQETQYF
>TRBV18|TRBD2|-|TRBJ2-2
TGTGCCAGCTCAAAAGGGACTAGCGGTCGCACCGGGGAGCTGTTTTTT
CASSKGTSGRTGELFF
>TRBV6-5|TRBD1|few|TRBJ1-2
TGTGCCACCAAGCCGGGACAGGGGGGGTATGGCTACACCTTC
CATKPGQGGYGYTF